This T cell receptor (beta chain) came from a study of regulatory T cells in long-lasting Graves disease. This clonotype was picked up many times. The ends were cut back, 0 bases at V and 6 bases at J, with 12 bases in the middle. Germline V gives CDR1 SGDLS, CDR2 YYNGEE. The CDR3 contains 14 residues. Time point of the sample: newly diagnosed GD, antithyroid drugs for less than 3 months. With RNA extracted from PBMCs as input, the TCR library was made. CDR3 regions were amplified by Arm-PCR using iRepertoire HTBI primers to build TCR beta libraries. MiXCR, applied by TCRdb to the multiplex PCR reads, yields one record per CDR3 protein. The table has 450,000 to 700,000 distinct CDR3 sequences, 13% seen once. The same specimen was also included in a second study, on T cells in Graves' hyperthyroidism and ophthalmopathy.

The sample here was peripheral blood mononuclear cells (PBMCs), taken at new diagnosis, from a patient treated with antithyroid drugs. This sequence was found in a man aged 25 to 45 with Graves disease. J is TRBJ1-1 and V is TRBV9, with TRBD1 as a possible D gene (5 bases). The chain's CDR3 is CASSVAGALSEAFF. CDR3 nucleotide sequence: TGTGCCAGCAGCGTAGCTGGGGCCCTATCTGAAGCTTTCTTT.